This T cell receptor beta chain was captured in a study of Ad26.COV2.S vaccination and SARS-CoV-2 variants. Measured with immunoSEQ multiplex PCR; TCRdb has only the in-frame clones, and not every one. The table records about 350,000 clones, 86% of them present only once. Treatment here: some 19 received Ad26.COV2.S at low or high dose, single or two shots; roughly 5 received placebo; per-sample allocation not given. The study sampled participants on day 63 after the first vaccine or placebo injection. Per germline, CDR1 KGHSH and CDR2 LQKENI. The CDR3 spans 15 residues. V gave up 0 bases and J gave up 7 bases; unmatched junction bases: 7.

The V gene is TRBV18, the J gene TRBJ2-7; TRBD1 aligns across 9 bases. The origin of this receptor is a person aged 18-60 years who received the Ad26.COV2.S COVID-19 vaccine or a placebo. Sequences were derived from peripheral blood, sampled in a trial of Ad26.COV2.S vaccine versus placebo. The CDR3 here is CASSPPMGQGVEQYF. In nucleotides, the CDR3 is TGTGCCAGCTCACCACCGATGGGACAGGGCGTAGAGCAGTACTTC.